These 23 T cell receptor beta chains were sequenced from one sample in a study of cytomegalovirus exposure and HLA in healthy donors. Vbeta (60) and Jbeta (13) primers were used in the PCR. Sequencing used immunoSEQ multiplex PCR; TCRdb keeps in-frame clones, though not all of them. The sample lists nearly 110,000 clones, roughly 82% occurring once. The sequencing sample was made of PBMCs. All receptors come from a male donor in good health and CMV-seropositive.

The CDR3 region is CASSLTKSSYNEQFF. In DNA form, the CDR3 reads TGTGCCAGCAGCTTAACCAAGAGCTCCTACAATGAGCAGTTCTTC. V usage is TRBV7-6 and J usage is TRBJ2-1; D unresolved. The germline V gene has CDR1 SGHVS and CDR2 FNYEAQ. This CDR3 is 15 amino acids long. V lost 2 bases to trimming and J lost 0 bases, with 8 bases between them. The full variable domain, with the rest looked up from reference TRBV7-6 and TRBJ2-1, is GAGVSQSPRYKVTKRGQDVALRCDPISGHVSLYWYRQALGQGPEFLTYFNYEAQQDKSGLPNDRFSAERPEGSISTLTIQRTEQRDSAMYRCASSLTKSSYNEQFFGPGTRLTVL.

This clone was found once. The genes are TRBV4-1 and TRBJ1-2; no clear D. Germline V gene data show CDR1 as MGHRA and CDR2 as YSYEKL. This CDR3 contains 14 residues. V lost 4 bases, J lost 0 bases, and 9 bases lay in between. The CDR3 sequence is CASSPDGANYGYTF. As DNA, the CDR3 is TGCGCCAGCAGCCCCGACGGAGCTAACTATGGCTACACCTTC.

This chain uses TRBV30 with TRBJ2-1; TRBD2 matches at 9 bases. Looked up from germline, CDR1 is GTSNPN and CDR2 is SVGIG (reference sequence). The ends lost 6 bases at V and 6 bases at J; junction bases unmatched: 9. The CDR3 loop spans 14 amino acids. The CDR3 spells CACGGRGLGNEQFF. DNA of the CDR3: TGTGCCTGCGGCGGGAGGGGATTGGGCAATGAGCAGTTCTTC.

V usage is TRBV4-1 and J usage is TRBJ1-3; D ambiguous. V was trimmed by 2 bases and J by 7 bases, leaving 15 bases between them. This CDR3 has 15 amino acids. Germline V CDR1 and CDR2: MGHRA, YSYEKL. Here the CDR3 reads CASSQRLSPGNTIYF. The CDR3 nucleotides are TGCGCCAGCAGCCAACGTCTCTCCCCCGGGAACACCATATATTTT.

The CDR3 sequence: CASSLQENIQYF. The CDR3 DNA reads as TGTGCCAGCAGCTTACAGGAAAACATTCAGTACTTC. The gene calls are TRBV11-1 and TRBJ2-4; D is uncertain. Germline V gene sequence: CDR1 SGHAT, CDR2 FQDESV (reference sequence). Deletions cut 2 bases from V and 5 bases from J, with 4 bases between. CDR3 length: 12 residues. Full variable domain (outside the CDR3, taken from reference TRBV11-1 and TRBJ2-4): EAEVAQSPRYKITEKSQAVAFWCDPISGHATLYWYRQILGQGPELLVQFQDESVVDDSQLPKDRFSAERLKGVDSTLKIQPAELGDSAMYLCASSLQENIQYFGAGTRLSVL.

The chain is built from TRBV7-2 and TRBJ2-5; TRBD2 agrees at 7 bases. CDR3 length: 15 amino acids. The germline V gene encodes CDR1 SGHTA and CDR2 FQGNSA. Germline trimming cut 4 bases from V and 0 bases from J; bases unmatched to any gene: 5. The CDR3 sequence is CASSSSSGNQETQYF. The CDR3 region has the DNA TGTGCCAGCAGCTCCTCTAGCGGAAACCAAGAGACCCAGTACTTC.

This clone was seen just once. The V call is TRBV27, the J call TRBJ2-7; 13 bases agree with TRBD2. The CDR3 extends over 17 amino acids. Germline V lookup: CDR1 MNHEY, CDR2 SMNVEV (reference sequence). J lost 3 bases, V lost 3 bases, and 8 bases had no gene match. CDR3 bases: TGTGCCAGCAGTTTCCTAGGACTAGCGGGAGAAAACTACGAGCAGTACTTC. Amino acid sequence: CASSFLGLAGENYEQYF.

The chain is built from TRBV13 and TRBJ1-2, with TRBD1 matching over 7 bases. CDR3 size: 17 residues. Trimming cost V 5 bases and J 3 bases; bases outside gene matches: 15. Germline V lookup: CDR1 PRHDT, CDR2 FYEKMQ (reference sequence). CDR3 sequence: CASSLRTGGKGYYGYTF. The CDR3 DNA reads TGTGCCAGCAGCCTACGGACAGGCGGGAAGGGGTACTATGGCTACACCTTC.

CDR3 protein: CATSRGLAGYNEQFF. CDR3 DNA sequence: TGTGCCACCAGCAGAGGGCTAGCGGGATACAATGAGCAGTTCTTC. The rearrangement joins TRBV15 to TRBJ2-1, with TRBD2 matching 9 bases. V gave up 1 base and J gave up 4 bases; unmatched junction bases: 2. The CDR3 has 15 residues. CDR1 is LNHNV and CDR2 is YYDKDF in the germline V gene (reference sequence).

The CDR3 DNA is TGTGCCTGGAGTCCAGGGTTTGGACAGGGTCAAGAGACCCAGTACTTC. The encoded protein is CAWSPGFGQGQETQYF. The chain uses TRBV30 and TRBJ2-5, with 8 bases matching TRBD1. Germline CDR1 GTSNPN, CDR2 SVGIG (reference sequence). The CDR3 has 16 amino acids. V lost 2 bases to trimming and J lost 2 bases; unmatched junction nucleotides: 10.

There are a few counts of this clone. This chain uses TRBV28 with TRBJ1-1; the D is unclear. Germline-derived CDR1 and CDR2 are MDHEN and SYDVKM. The CDR3 consists of 13 residues. Trimming left V 3 bases short and J 5 bases short, with 10 bases between. DNA of the CDR3: TGTGCCAGCAGTTTGGAGGGTAGGACTGAAGCTTTCTTT. Its translation is CASSLEGRTEAFF. Drawing the rest from reference TRBV28 and TRBJ1-1, the complete variable domain is DVKVTQSSRYLVKRTGEKVFLECVQDMDHENMFWYRQDPGLGLRLIYFSYDVKMKEKGDIPEGYSVSREKKERFSLILESASTNQTSMYLCASSLEGRTEAFFGQGTRLTVV.

J is TRBJ2-1 and V is TRBV5-6; the match to TRBD2 covers 8 bases. The CDR3 is 17 amino acids. The V gene end was trimmed by 2 bases and the J gene end by 5 bases; junction bases not matched to a gene: 12. Looked up from germline, CDR1 is SGHDT and CDR2 is YYEEEE. This CDR3 reads CASSFPQAGAVNNEQFF. The CDR3 DNA reads as TGTGCCAGCAGCTTTCCACAAGCGGGGGCCGTTAACAATGAGCAGTTCTTC. The whole variable domain, remainder taken from reference TRBV5-6 and TRBJ2-1, is DAGVTQSPTHLIKTRGQQVTLRCSPKSGHDTVSWYQQALGQGPQFIFQYYEEEERQRGNFPDRFSGHQFPNYSSELNVNALLLGDSALYLCASSFPQAGAVNNEQFFGPGTRLTVL.

The V call is TRBV4-3, the J call TRBJ2-1; 13 bases match TRBD2. The CDR3 runs to 16 residues. CDR1 LGHNA and CDR2 YSLEER come from the germline V gene. With 4 bases clipped from V and 4 bases from J, the junction kept 4 bases outside the gene matches. The DNA of the CDR3 is TGCGCCAGCAGCCTCGGGACTAGCGGGGTTTACAATGAGCAGTTCTTC. This sequence encodes CASSLGTSGVYNEQFF.

The CDR3 region is CASSELDSPLHF. CDR3 bases: TGTGCCAGCAGTGAGTTGGATTCACCCCTCCACTTT. The chain joins TRBV28 to TRBJ1-6; no clear D. Germline V CDR1 and CDR2: MDHEN, SYDVKM. V was trimmed by 5 bases and J by 8 bases, leaving 7 bases between them. This CDR3 contains 12 residues. Drawing the rest from reference TRBV28 and TRBJ1-6, the complete variable domain is DVKVTQSSRYLVKRTGEKVFLECVQDMDHENMFWYRQDPGLGLRLIYFSYDVKMKEKGDIPEGYSVSREKKERFSLILESASTNQTSMYLCASSELDSPLHFGNGTRLTVT.

This clone was counted a few times. This chain connects TRBV9 to TRBJ2-7; 7 bases agree with TRBD1. This CDR3 is built from 15 residues. The ends lost 0 bases at V and 1 base at J; junction bases unmatched: 4. Germline lookup yields CDR1 SGDLS and CDR2 YYNGEE. The CDR3 is CASSVEAGGSYEQYF. CDR3 coding DNA: TGTGCCAGCAGCGTAGAAGCAGGGGGTTCCTACGAGCAGTACTTC.

The chain couples TRBV5-1 to TRBJ1-1; TRBD1 aligns across 10 bases. Germline CDR1 reads SGHRS; CDR2 reads YFSETQ. CDR3 size: 14 residues. The V segment lost 4 bases and the J segment 5 bases; nucleotides outside the gene matches: 5. The CDR3 region has the DNA TGCGCCAGCAGCGCGGACAGGGGGGTTACTGAAGCTTTCTTT. As protein: CASSADRGVTEAFF.

The V gene is TRBV27, the J gene TRBJ1-1; TRBD1 matches at 8 bases. The CDR3 is made up of 19 amino acids. V shed 2 bases, J shed 2 bases, and the junction held 16 bases outside the gene matches. Per the germline V gene, CDR1 is MNHEY and CDR2 is SMNVEV (reference sequence). CDR3 region: CASSLRLGSTGDTNTEAFF. CDR3 DNA: TGTGCCAGCAGTTTACGGCTCGGCTCGACAGGGGATACTAACACTGAAGCTTTCTTT.

This clone came up a few times. The CDR3 region is CASSLGLAGGRLDTQYF. The CDR3 nucleotides are TGTGCCAGCAGCTTAGGCCTAGCGGGGGGGCGTCTAGATACGCAGTATTTT. The gene calls are TRBV7-9 and TRBJ2-3; the match to TRBD2 covers 12 bases. Germline V gene data show CDR1 as SEHNR and CDR2 as FQNEAQ (reference sequence). This CDR3 has 17 amino acids. Trimming took 1 base from V and 5 from J; bases not matched to a gene: 7.

The rearrangement joins TRBV6-6 to TRBJ1-6; TRBD1 matches 8 bases. The V gene's germline CDR1 is MNHNY and CDR2 SVGAGI (reference sequence). CDR3 length: 14 residues. V was clipped by 4 bases and J by 12 bases; unmatched bases: 8. The CDR3 loop is CASSSDRVGGPLHF. The CDR3 coding sequence is TGTGCCAGCAGTTCGGACAGGGTGGGGGGACCCCTCCACTTT.

This clone was counted a single time. V and J are TRBV7-2 and TRBJ1-1; D is undetermined. The CDR3 runs 16 residues. Per the germline V gene, CDR1 is SGHTA and CDR2 is FQGNSA. The V gene lost 1 base and the J gene lost 2 bases, with 14 bases spanning the gap. CDR3 coding DNA: TGTGCCAGCAGCTTAGGGCGGGCAGACCGAAACACTGAAGCTTTCTTT. Translated, it gives CASSLGRADRNTEAFF.

V and J are TRBV29-1 and TRBJ1-2; TRBD1 matches at 10 bases. From germline, CDR1 is SQVTM and CDR2 ANQGSEA. CDR3 length equals 15 residues. V gave up 8 bases and J gave up 0 bases; unmatched junction bases: 9. CDR3 amino acids: CSIGGTGVTNYGYTF. DNA of the CDR3: TGCAGCATCGGCGGGACAGGGGTGACTAACTATGGCTACACCTTC.

The rearrangement joins TRBV10-3 to TRBJ2-7, with 9 bases that match TRBD2. The CDR3 extends over 15 amino acids. Germline trimming cut 7 bases from V and 0 bases from J; bases unmatched to any gene: 7. Germline V gene lookup returns CDR1 ENHRY and CDR2 SYGVKD. In nucleotides, the CDR3 is TGTGCCATCAAACCACAGCGGGAGGCCTCCTACGAGCAGTACTTC. The encoded protein is CAIKPQREASYEQYF.

The chain joins TRBV5-1 to TRBJ2-1, with TRBD1 matching 7 bases. The germline V gene encodes CDR1 SGHRS and CDR2 YFSETQ. V lost 6 bases, J lost 2 bases, and 5 bases stayed unmatched. There are 14 residues in the CDR3. CDR3 DNA sequence: TGCGCCAGCAAAGGGGGCCAAACCTACAATGAGCAGTTCTTC. It translates to CASKGGQTYNEQFF.